This TCR beta chain was captured in a study of low-dose radiotherapy and immunotherapy resistance in tumors (dated by TCRdb to between 2021 and 2022). Broadly, across the study: In Cohort 1, 0.5 Gy per fraction was delivered every 2 weeks, and a total PTV dose of 6.5 Gy was prescribed. Cohort 2 received 1 Gy per fraction every two weeks, with a total of 13 Gy over 26 weeks. Nivolumab was administered intravenously as a 240 mg flat dose every two weeks, and ipilimumab was administered intravenously at 1 mg/kg every six weeks. Cyclophosphamide 200 mg/m2 was given intravenously every two weeks, one day before each radiation and immunotherapy administration. Starting on cycle 1 day 1, patients took 300 mg of aspirin by mouth once daily for four cycles. The trial did not randomize participants into treatment groups. Eight patients were included in the translational analysis: three from the first dose cohort and the first five from the second dose cohort.

Sequencing was carried out with an Illumina HiSeq 2500. Superscript III and a set of TRAV- and TRBV-specific primers were used to synthesize first-strand cDNA, so that both TCRalpha and TCRbeta chains were covered. TCRs were amplified for approximately 20 PCR cycles with Phusion, using a constant-region primer paired with the adapter attached to the V primers. Isolated mRNA was amplified with the MessageAmp II aRNA Amplification Kit, using an approximately 15-hour in vitro transcription at 37°C. The Dynabeads mRNA DIRECT Purification Kit was used to isolate mRNA for TCR sequencing. Indexed Illumina adapters were added in a second Phusion PCR of approximately 25 cycles, after which AMPure XP beads were used to purify the products. Per the original workflow: Using custom Perl scripts, TCR sequences encoding the same protein were pooled, out-of-frame sequences were removed, and the abundance of each clonotype was computed. TCR sequences supported by only a single read were excluded from analysis. Shannon entropy, Gini index, clonality, richness, and the frequency of TCRs shared between repertoires were included as repertoire metrics. TCRdb's own reprocessing of the public reads used fastp at Q25 and MiXCR and kept productive beta chains. Each entry merges the rows of one CDR3 protein and shows their most common DNA and genes. TCRdb's processing, not the authors' own work, is the source of the V and J calls. In all, the sample holds around 83,000 distinct CDR3 sequences, and approximately 20% of those were seen once. The ten largest make up about 5.5% of the sample.

CDR1 is given as SGHTS and CDR2 as YDEGEE, both from the germline V gene. The CDR3 covers 16 residues, taking in both the cysteine and the phenylalanine. Here the CDR3 DNA is all that survives: 48 bases in frame from base 1. V is pruned by 4 bases and J by 8 bases, leaving 16 bases of the junction without a gene match. This clonotype was detected ten times or more. Its antigen has not been determined. Per-nucleotide qualities are absent, and no much larger clonotype sits a single base away. According to the study, the label for this sample's time point signals: before trial treatment. The donors took part in RACIN, a single-arm, phase I, dose-escalation trial that combined nivolumab, ipilimumab, aspirin, low-dose cyclophosphamide and low-dose radiotherapy. Eligible patients had advanced, TIL-negative solid tumors.

This receptor was taken from a male donor with prostate cancer. Here the sequenced sample was PBMCs, taken before treatment. The chain employs TRBV5-8 and TRBJ1-2; 8 junctional bases match TRBD1. The DNA sequence is given as TGTGCCAGCAGCCCAACAGAGAGGACAGGGCTCGGGGGCTACACCTTC. It encodes CASSPTERTGLGGYTF. With all but the CDR3 taken from the reference TRBV5-8 and TRBJ1-2 genes, the full variable domain is: EAGVTQSPTHLIKTRGQQATLRCSPISGHTSVYWYQQALGLGLQFLLWYDEGEERNRGNFPPRFSGRQFPNYSSELNVNALELEDSALYLCASSPTERTGLGGYTFGSGTRLTVV.